One TCR beta chain is described in this entry. What it binds is unknown. The germline V gene has CDR1 SGHNT and CDR2 YENEEA. V shed 5 bases, J shed 0 bases, and the junction held 8 bases outside the gene matches. The CDR3 sequence is 16 residues long. A v3.0 immunoSEQ assay was performed at survey level. Produced via immunoSEQ multiplex PCR; TCRdb's table is partial and in-frame only. The repertoire holds about 11,000 clones, with around 84% as singletons. This entry comes from a study of long-term antiretroviral therapy in people with HIV. Whole-study findings and limits: No data were available on ART adherence, viral resistance or therapy changes. Specimens of blood were obtained during 2004 to 2017, possibly under older ART regimens. Repertoires in HIV (unlike those of controls) had narrower CDR3 length ranges.

Every sample had roughly 1-11 million cryopreserved PBMC in it before DNA extraction. The chain joins TRBV11-3 to TRBJ2-7; 9 nucleotides agree with TRBD2. The sequence was collected from a man between 45 and 60 years old with HIV. The specimen comprised unsorted PBMCs, sampled more than 7 years after starting antiretroviral therapy. The CDR3 nucleotides are TGTGCCAGCAGCCAAGACCTAGCGGGGATCTCCTACGAGCAGTACTTC. The encoded protein is CASSQDLAGISYEQYF.